The 13 T cell receptor beta chains reported below all come from one sample, sequenced in a study of vaccination and CD4 T cells after COVID-19. Cultured CD4+ T-cell DNA underwent Oncomine TCR Beta short-read sequencing. A single record per CDR3 protein comes from TCRdb applying MiXCR to the PCR reads. Of 10,000 to 12,000 distinct CDR3 sequences listed, 45% to 60% were seen once; the top ten hold approximately 9.4%. For these TCRs, the target antigens are not known. Treatment reported: approximately nine-day PBMC culture with coronavirus spike peptide pools or control peptides (ViraFEST assay). Material: CD4+ T cells from blood, cultured in vitro. Receptor source: a human donor who had recovered from COVID-19.

This chain uses TRBV19 with TRBJ2-7; D is unresolved. Trimming removed 7 bases from V and 4 bases from J, with 8 bases in between. CDR3 size: 11 residues. Germline V gene data show CDR1 as LNHDA and CDR2 as SQIVND (reference sequence). The CDR3 reads CASTSGYEQYF. The DNA of the CDR3 is TGTGCCAGTACCAGTGGGTACGAGCAGTACTTC.

This clonotype was counted between two and nine times. CDR3: CASSLTGGSPLHF. CDR3 DNA: TGTGCCAGCAGCTTAACGGGGGGTTCACCCCTCCACTTT. The chain combines TRBV7-3 with TRBJ1-6; D is possibly TRBD1 (5 bases). V lost 0 bases and J 9 bases, leaving 6 bases between the germline ends. The CDR3 is made up of 13 amino acids. CDR1 is SGHTA, CDR2 FQGTGA, per germline.

The gene calls are TRBV28 and TRBJ1-2, with TRBD1 matching over 9 bases. V was pared by 3 bases and J by 5 bases, with 1 base of the junction left unmatched. The CDR3 is made up of 13 amino acids. CDR1 is MDHEN, CDR2 SYDVKM, per germline. The CDR3 region is CASSLTGGYGYTF. In DNA, the CDR3 is TGTGCCAGCAGTTTGACAGGGGGGTATGGCTACACCTTC.

The chain uses TRBV20-1 and TRBJ2-1; D perhaps matches TRBD2 (5 bases). Germline-derived CDR1 and CDR2 are DFQATT and SNEGSKA (reference sequence). The V gene lost 2 bases and the J gene lost 1 base, with 9 bases spanning the gap. The length of the CDR3 is 14 residues. This chain's CDR3 is CSARSWRSYNEQFF. The CDR3 DNA sequence: TGCAGTGCTAGATCGTGGAGGTCCTACAATGAGCAGTTCTTC.

By sample share, this clonotype is medium-sized. This rearrangement joins TRBV20-1 to TRBJ1-2; 8 nucleotides line up with TRBD1. Germline values: CDR1 DFQATT, CDR2 SNEGSKA (reference sequence). The ends lost 4 bases at V and 4 bases at J; junction bases unmatched: 5. CDR3 length: 13 residues. In DNA form, the CDR3 reads TGCAGTGCTATACCCGGGACAGGCTATGGCTACACCTTC. Translating it yields CSAIPGTGYGYTF.

The chain uses TRBV19 and TRBJ1-2, with a possible D match to TRBD1 (5 bases). V was shortened by 5 bases and J by 7 bases, with 11 bases between the two germline ends. In germline, CDR1 is LNHDA, CDR2 SQIVND (reference sequence). The CDR3 is 12 residues long. The CDR3 spells CASSPRDGGYTF. The CDR3 region has the DNA TGTGCCAGTAGTCCACGGGACGGTGGCTACACCTTC.

The chain links TRBV6-4 to TRBJ2-6, with TRBD1 as a possible D gene (5 bases). Germline CDR1 and CDR2: MRHNA and SNTAGT. The CDR3 spans 16 residues. V lost 5 bases, J lost 0 bases, and 11 bases lay in between. CDR3 amino acids: CASSQGRTSGANVLTF. CDR3 DNA: TGTGCCAGCAGTCAGGGCAGGACCTCTGGGGCCAACGTCCTGACTTTC.

The rearrangement uses TRBV20-1 and TRBJ1-2; a possible D gene is TRBD1 (5 bases). CDR1 and CDR2 (germline): DFQATT, SNEGSKA (reference sequence). With 3 bases removed from V and 6 bases from J, the gap between germline ends came to 14 bases. The CDR3 runs to 13 residues. The CDR3 protein is CSARYSGRNGYTF. CDR3 DNA: TGCAGTGCTAGGTATTCAGGGCGTAATGGCTACACCTTC.

The rearrangement links TRBV20-1 to TRBJ2-3; no clear D gene. The CDR3 has 14 residues. CDR1 and CDR2 from the germline V gene are DFQATT and SNEGSKA (reference sequence). V lost 1 base and J lost 5, with 13 bases in between. The CDR3 sequence: CSARVAPLRDTQYF. For the CDR3, the DNA is TGCAGTGCTAGAGTTGCGCCCTTGAGAGATACGCAGTATTTT.

Here the CDR3 reads CSARDMEGGEKLFF. CDR3 nucleotides: TGCAGTGCTAGAGATATGGAGGGAGGGGAAAAACTGTTTTTT. V is TRBV20-1 and J is TRBJ1-4; no definite D call. This CDR3 has 14 amino acids. Germline CDR1 is DFQATT and CDR2 is SNEGSKA (reference sequence). Trimming removed 0 bases from V and 8 bases from J, with 13 bases in between.

The rearrangement links TRBV27 to TRBJ1-6; no definite D call. Trimming left V 2 bases short and J 5 bases short, with 7 bases between. The CDR3 runs to 14 residues. Germline V gene data show CDR1 as MNHEY and CDR2 as SMNVEV (reference sequence). CDR3 coding DNA: TGTGCCAGCAGTTTAAGGTCTAATAATTCACCCCTCCACTTT. As protein: CASSLRSNNSPLHF.

The chain employs TRBV4-1 and TRBJ1-2; 9 nucleotides match TRBD1. Per the germline V gene, CDR1 is MGHRA and CDR2 is YSYEKL. The CDR3 runs 15 residues. The V segment lost 6 bases and the J segment 7 bases; nucleotides outside the gene matches: 12. As DNA, the CDR3 is TGCGCCAGCAGACCGACCGGGACAGGGACGGCTGGCTACACCTTC. Amino acid sequence: CASRPTGTGTAGYTF.

The gene calls are TRBV28 and TRBJ2-2, with TRBD1 matching 7 bases. V lost 7 bases and J lost 6; bases outside the gene matches: 8. The CDR3 has 14 residues. CDR1 MDHEN and CDR2 SYDVKM come from the germline V gene. Written as DNA, the CDR3 is TGTGCCAGCACCCACAGACAGGGAGCCGGGGAGCTGTTTTTT. It yields the protein CASTHRQGAGELFF.